This TCR beta chain was observed in a study of blood T cell repertoires in COVID-19. Across the whole study: Collection of acute and convalescent COVID-19 samples took place in the United States, Italy and Spain. In each case, the material was cDNA or gDNA derived from T cells, B-cell-depleted T cells, or PBMCs.

CDR3 length equals 12 residues. V was cut by 2 bases and J by 4 bases, with 9 bases left in between. In germline, CDR1 is SQVTM, CDR2 ANQGSEA. Authors' processing steps: Reference gene primers were amplified, and this amplification served to estimate nucleated cell counts. Sequencing used immunoSEQ multiplex PCR; TCRdb keeps in-frame clones, though not all of them. From that table come the V and J calls and clone size; the DNA was used to work out D and trimming. This sample has over 150,000 clones, with more than 85% found just once. The specimen was peripheral blood. The chain carries TRBV29-1 and TRBJ2-7; D may be TRBD1 (5 bases). The receptor's source is a man aged 40-49 years with active or convalescent COVID-19. The CDR3 region has the DNA TGCAGCGTTGAAAAGACAGCTTACGAGCAGTACTTC. It encodes CSVEKTAYEQYF.